These T cell receptor beta chains were read from a single sample in a study of cytomegalovirus exposure and HLA in healthy donors. This table comes from immunoSEQ multiplex PCR, and its TCRdb copy is limited to in-frame clones, with some not included. The repertoire holds roughly 67,000 clones, with about three quarters as singletons. The sequenced material came from PBMCs. These receptors came from a man between 35 and 55 years old in good health and CMV-seronegative. Both conserved end residues are part of each CDR3. D genes are given only for firm matches. A row's size may be missing; if present it is once, few, many or a size class.

V gene,D gene,clone size,J gene,CDR3 DNA,CDR3 protein
TRBV5-6,-,few,TRBJ2-7,TGTGCCAGCAGCTTGGTTAACTACGAGCAGTACTTC,CASSLVNYEQYF
TRBV29-1,-,-,TRBJ2-7,TGCAGCGTCGGAGATGTCCCTATCGAGCAGTACTTC,CSVGDVPIEQYF
TRBV18,-,-,TRBJ2-7,TGTGCCAGCTCACCCGGGGGTACCCACGAGCAGTACTTC,CASSPGGTHEQYF
TRBV5-1,TRBD1,-,TRBJ2-2,TGCGCCAGCAGCTCTCCCGACAGGGCGTTGACCGGGGAGCTGTTTTTT,CASSSPDRALTGELFF
TRBV5-8,-,-,TRBJ2-3,TGTGCCAGCAGCTTGACGGGGAATACGCAGTATTTT,CASSLTGNTQYF
TRBV5-8,-,-,TRBJ1-1,TGTGCCAGCATCCTGGGGCAGCCGAACACTGAAGCTTTCTTT,CASILGQPNTEAFF
TRBV2,-,-,TRBJ1-5,TGTGCCAGCAGTGGTCCGGGGGGCAATCAGCCCCAGCATTTT,CASSGPGGNQPQHF
TRBV27,-,-,TRBJ2-2,TGTGCCAGCAGTTTAGGCCTCGGAACAGCGAACACCGGGGAGCTGTTTTTT,CASSLGLGTANTGELFF
TRBV11-2,-,-,TRBJ2-1,TGTGCCAGCAGTCTCCGCGGCCCCTCCTACAATGAGCAGTTCTTC,CASSLRGPSYNEQFF
TRBV7-9,TRBD2,-,TRBJ2-1,TGTGCCAACAGCTCTGCTACTAGCGGGAAGAACAATGAGCAGTTCTTC,CANSSATSGKNNEQFF
TRBV5-1,-,-,TRBJ2-6,TGCGCCAGCAGCAGCGGACCGAACTCTGGGGCCAACGTCCTGACTTTC,CASSSGPNSGANVLTF
TRBV9,-,-,TRBJ1-1,TGTGCCAGCAGCGTATCTCCTGCTGGGGGCGCCACTGAAGCTTTCTTT,CASSVSPAGGATEAFF
TRBV28,-,-,TRBJ1-5,TGTGCCAGCATCGGACAGTCCAATCAGCCCCAGCATTTT,CASIGQSNQPQHF
TRBV29-1,TRBD2,-,TRBJ2-2,TGCAGCGTTGAAGACACTAGCGGGAGTTGGTGGAACACCGGGGAGCTGTTTTTT,CSVEDTSGSWWNTGELFF
TRBV6-5,TRBD1,-,TRBJ2-7,TGTGCCAGCAGTCAACAGGGGGCGCGGTACGAGCAGTACTTC,CASSQQGARYEQYF
TRBV6-5,-,few,TRBJ1-2,TGTGCCAGCAGTCTGGCTAACAGCCCTTATGGCTACACCTTC,CASSLANSPYGYTF
TRBV10-2,TRBD1,-,TRBJ2-7,TGCGCCAGCAGTGAGTCGACAGGGTACCACGAGCAGTACTTC,CASSESTGYHEQYF